This T cell receptor beta chain was retrieved from a study of brain T cells in children with intractable seizures. Study-level results: Only CDR3 sequence similarity suggested viral specificity, without known HCMV serostatus.

The assay was immunoSEQ multiplex PCR, and TCRdb's table has in-frame clones only and misses some. The repertoire holds about 340,000 clones, with nearly 95% as singletons. Unmatched junction bases numbered 4, after V lost 3 bases and J lost 8 bases. The germline CDR1 and CDR2 sequences are SGHTA and FQGTGA. This CDR3 is 13 amino acids long. The sample's time point: blood from clinic visit 5 months post-surgery; TSC patient then seizure free. For this clone: Its antigen remains unidentified.

The chain joins TRBV7-3 to TRBJ1-2; TRBD1 matches 9 bases. Specimen: peripheral blood, collected more than 4 months after surgery. The receptor was isolated from a boy younger than two with tuberous sclerosis and intractable seizures. The CDR3, as DNA: TGTGCCAGCAGCTTTACAGGGGGCGACGGCTACACCTTC. Translated: CASSFTGGDGYTF. Full variable domain (missing parts from reference TRBV7-3 and TRBJ1-2): GAGVSQTPSNKVTEKGKYVELRCDPISGHTALYWYRQSLGQGPEFLIYFQGTGAADDSGLPNDRFFAVRPEGSVSTLKIQRTERGDSAVYLCASSFTGGDGYTFGSGTRLTVV.